This T cell receptor (beta chain) derives from a study of blood T cell repertoires in COVID-19. Generated by immunoSEQ multiplex PCR, the TCRdb table keeps only in-frame clones and is missing some. Among a few hundred thousand clones, around 87% were seen once, and the ten largest hold around 8%. With 1 base removed from V and 2 bases from J, the gap between germline ends came to 13 bases. This CDR3 spans 16 amino acids. The germline CDR1 and CDR2 sequences are SGHTA and FQGNSA. The receptor was derived from a woman in her 50s who had recovered from COVID-19. This sequence joins TRBV7-2 and TRBJ2-3, with D possibly TRBD2 on 6 matching bases. The sequenced sample was peripheral blood. CDR3 sequence: CASSLGVGSNTDTQYF. DNA for the CDR3: TGTGCCAGCAGCTTAGGAGTCGGGAGTAACACAGATACGCAGTATTTT.